This T cell receptor (beta chain) was sequenced during a study of vaccination effects on CD4 cells after COVID-19. Overall study: Every participant took two doses of the BNT162b2 or mRNA-1273 vaccine. General study findings and limits: There was only 1 of 255 vaccine-induced clones in healthy vaccinees that cross-reacted with common cold coronaviruses. Convalescent patients numbered few in the study; early post-infection timepoints were missing entirely. After vaccination, at late timepoints, clones induced by infection and by vaccine contracted markedly.

This clone showed up just a few times. Its antigen is still unknown. Repertoires were generated with immunoSEQ multiplex PCR, while TCRdb's copy carries only in-frame clones and drops some. This sample has 25,000 to 35,000 clones; about two thirds occur once, and the top ten carry about 3.8%. Germline loops: CDR1 KGHSH, CDR2 LQKENI. V gave up 1 base and J gave up 0 bases, with 10 bases separating them. The CDR3 is 16 residues long. Between days 10 and 11 of culture, CD4+ T cells were separated out. The chain combines TRBV18 with TRBJ1-3, with TRBD1 as a possible D gene (6 bases). The sample here was CD4+ T cells from PBMCs cultured without peptide, taken before COVID-19 vaccination. This clonotype was sampled from a human donor who received a COVID-19 vaccine. CDR3 amino acids: CASSPLADSSGNTIYF. The CDR3 DNA is TGTGCCAGCTCACCACTTGCGGACAGCTCTGGAAACACCATATATTTT. Based on the CDR3 plus reference TRBV18 and TRBJ1-3, the full variable domain is NAGVMQNPRHLVRRRGQEARLRCSPMKGHSHVYWYRQLPEEGLKFMVYLQKENIIDESGMPKERFSAEFPKEGPSILRIQQVVRGDSAAYFCASSPLADSSGNTIYFGEGSWLTVV.